This T cell receptor beta chain was documented in a study of molecular identifiers for immune sequencing clone quantification. Trimming cost V 2 bases and J 2 bases; bases outside gene matches: 3. The CDR3 consists of 15 residues. Germline V gene sequence: CDR1 SGHDT, CDR2 YYEEEE. This clonotype appeared a few times. TCRdb re-called the PCR reads with MiXCR, one entry per CDR3 protein. The sample lists 490,000 or so distinct CDR3 sequences, 20% to 25% occurring once. J is TRBJ2-7 and V is TRBV5-6, with 11 bases lining up with TRBD1. This receptor was obtained from a human donor in good health. Some libraries in this study had Jurkat cell RNA spiked in. Sequenced sample: naive CD8+ T cells from blood, with Jurkat cell RNA spiked in. Subset specified: FACS-sorted CD8+CD4-CCR7+CD45RA+ naive T cells. CDR3 in amino acids: CASSFPGQGAYEQYF. For the CDR3, the DNA is TGTGCCAGCAGCTTCCCGGGACAGGGGGCCTACGAGCAGTACTTC.